The 27 T cell receptor beta chains below come from one sample, sequenced in a study of T cell responses to AZD1222 COVID-19 vaccine. Clones were sequenced by immunoSEQ multiplex PCR, and TCRdb holds only the in-frame ones, with some missing. The data hold roughly 100,000 clones, with roughly 87% observed a single time. The specimen comprised peripheral blood, sampled on day 0 of AZD1222 vaccination. Receptors originate from an adult in good health.

The V call is TRBV30, the J call TRBJ2-7; unclear D gene. CDR1 and CDR2 (germline): GTSNPN, SVGIG (reference sequence). The CDR3 loop spans 13 amino acids. Trimming pared 6 bases from V and 0 bases from J, leaving 12 bases between. The CDR3 region is CACPTRVSYEQYF. The CDR3 nucleotides are TGTGCCTGTCCTACCCGGGTCTCCTACGAGCAGTACTTC.

This clone appeared a single time. J is TRBJ1-1 and V is TRBV7-9, with TRBD1 matching 9 bases. The CDR3 is made up of 14 amino acids. V shed 3 bases, J shed 1 base, and the junction held 0 bases outside the gene matches. Germline assignment: CDR1 SEHNR and CDR2 FQNEAQ (reference sequence). In nucleotides, the CDR3 is TGTGCCAGCAGCTTGGGACAGGGGAACACTGAAGCTTTCTTT. Residues: CASSLGQGNTEAFF. Full variable domain (outside the CDR3, taken from reference TRBV7-9 and TRBJ1-1): DTGVSQNPRHKITKRGQNVTFRCDPISEHNRLYWYRQTLGQGPEFLTYFQNEAQLEKSRLLSDRFSAERPKGSFSTLEIQRTEQGDSAMYLCASSLGQGNTEAFFGQGTRLTVV.

This clone was seen more than once but under ten times. The chain has TRBV6-1 and TRBJ1-4; possible D gene TRBD1, 5 bases. V shed 1 base and J shed 8 bases, with 8 bases lying between them. Germline V gene data show CDR1 as MNHNS and CDR2 as SASEGT. This CDR3 has 13 amino acids. The CDR3: CASSEVQGEKLFF. The CDR3 region has the DNA TGTGCCAGCAGTGAAGTGCAGGGCGAAAAACTGTTTTTT.

The CDR3 bases are TGTGCCAGCAGCTTTGTGGCAAGCTCCTACAATGAGCAGTTCTTC. Translating gives CASSFVASSYNEQFF. V and J are TRBV7-3 and TRBJ2-1; the D is unclear. The germline V gene has CDR1 SGHTA and CDR2 FQGTGA. Trimming took off 3 bases at V and 0 bases at J, with 9 bases between the two ends. The CDR3 totals 15 residues. Based on the CDR3 plus reference TRBV7-3 and TRBJ2-1, the full variable domain is GAGVSQTPSNKVTEKGKYVELRCDPISGHTALYWYRQSLGQGPEFLIYFQGTGAADDSGLPNDRFFAVRPEGSVSTLKIQRTERGDSAVYLCASSFVASSYNEQFFGPGTRLTVL.

This chain uses TRBV19 with TRBJ1-6; D is perhaps TRBD1 (6 bases). The CDR3 extends over 15 amino acids. Trimming left V 5 bases short and J 9 bases short, with 17 bases between. Per germline, CDR1 LNHDA and CDR2 SQIVND (reference sequence). CDR3 sequence: CASSQNPGGSSPLHF. The DNA of the CDR3 is TGTGCCAGTAGTCAAAACCCCGGGGGCAGTTCACCCCTCCACTTT.

The chain is built from TRBV18 and TRBJ1-2, with 7 bases lining up with TRBD1. In germline, CDR1 is KGHSH, CDR2 LQKENI. Germline trimming cut 3 bases from V and 8 bases from J; bases unmatched to any gene: 9. The CDR3 sequence is 14 residues long. The CDR3 protein is CASSPAQGLEGYTF. The CDR3 nucleotides are TGTGCCAGCTCACCCGCACAGGGGTTGGAGGGCTACACCTTC.

The gene calls are TRBV27 and TRBJ2-3, with 8 bases aligning to TRBD2. Per the germline V gene, CDR1 is MNHEY and CDR2 is SMNVEV (reference sequence). The CDR3 has 14 amino acids. With 7 bases clipped from V and 1 base from J, the junction kept 4 bases outside the gene matches. The CDR3 region is CASTGRGRTDTQYF. The CDR3 DNA is TGTGCCAGCACCGGGAGGGGTCGCACAGATACGCAGTATTTT.

The chain combines TRBV19 with TRBJ1-1, with no clear D. CDR1 is LNHDA and CDR2 is SQIVND in the germline V gene (reference sequence). There are 12 residues in the CDR3. V was shortened by 4 bases and J by 8 bases, with 11 bases between the two germline ends. The CDR3 loop reads CASSTGSPEAFF. CDR3 in DNA: TGTGCCAGTAGTACCGGGAGCCCAGAAGCTTTCTTT.

This clone was picked up a small number of times. This rearrangement joins TRBV7-2 to TRBJ2-7, with D perhaps matching TRBD2 (6 bases). The CDR3 is 14 residues long. From germline, CDR1 is SGHTA and CDR2 FQGNSA. Trimming took off 7 bases at V and 9 bases at J, with 22 bases between the two ends. The CDR3 protein is CASTITGAPEGQYF. The CDR3 nucleotides are TGTGCCAGCACCATAACGGGAGCCCCGGAGGGGCAGTACTTC.

This sequence joins TRBV11-1 and TRBJ2-1, with 7 positions matching TRBD2. V shed 2 bases, J shed 7 bases, and the junction held 8 bases outside the gene matches. Germline V CDR1 and CDR2: SGHAT, FQDESV (reference sequence). The CDR3 runs 15 residues. The CDR3 reads CASSLHGLDGNEQFF. DNA of the CDR3: TGTGCCAGCAGCTTACATGGACTAGACGGGAATGAGCAGTTCTTC.

This chain connects TRBV28 to TRBJ2-1; TRBD2 matches 8 bases. Germline V gene data show CDR1 as MDHEN and CDR2 as SYDVKM. The ends lost 4 bases at V and 2 bases at J; junction bases unmatched: 10. This CDR3 has 17 residues. The CDR3 bases are TGTGCCAGCAGTTCAAAACAGCCGGGACTAGCCTACAATGAGCAGTTCTTC. Amino acids: CASSSKQPGLAYNEQFF.

The chain has TRBV2 and TRBJ1-1; 9 bases are shared with TRBD1. The CDR3 contains 14 residues. The germline V gene has CDR1 SNHLY and CDR2 FYNNEI. V lost 5 bases and J lost 3; bases outside the gene matches: 4. CDR3 nucleotide sequence: TGTGCCAGCAGTACGACAGGGGGTTACACTGAAGCTTTCTTT. Protein sequence: CASSTTGGYTEAFF.

The rearrangement uses TRBV19 and TRBJ1-3, with D maybe TRBD1 (5 bases). Germline V lookup: CDR1 LNHDA, CDR2 SQIVND (reference sequence). The CDR3 is 16 amino acids. Trimming stripped 7 bases from V and 2 bases from J, with 18 bases between. CDR3 in DNA: TGTGCCAGTACTTACACTATCCAGGGAACTGGAAACACCATATATTTT. Translation: CASTYTIQGTGNTIYF.

The V and J genes are TRBV7-3 and TRBJ1-4; 9 nucleotides line up with TRBD1. This CDR3 has 15 amino acids. The ends lost 3 bases at V and 7 bases at J; junction bases unmatched: 6. CDR1 and CDR2 from the germline V gene are SGHTA and FQGTGA. The CDR3 nucleotides read TGTGCCAGCAGCTTCCAACAGGGGGCGGGTGAAAAACTGTTTTTT. Translated: CASSFQQGAGEKLFF.

V gene TRBV11-2 combines with J gene TRBJ2-2; no clear D. CDR1 and CDR2 (germline): SGHAT, FQNNGV. This CDR3 region has 17 residues. V was cut by 1 base and J by 3 bases, with 15 bases left in between. As DNA, the CDR3 is TGTGCCAGCAGCTTAGGTTGGTTGGCGGCCGACACCGGGGAGCTGTTTTTT. This gives the protein CASSLGWLAADTGELFF. Looking up the rest from reference TRBV11-2 and TRBJ2-2 gives the full variable domain: EAGVAQSPRYKIIEKRQSVAFWCNPISGHATLYWYQQILGQGPKLLIQFQNNGVVDDSQLPKDRFSAERLKGVDSTLKIQPAKLEDSAVYLCASSLGWLAADTGELFFGEGSRLTVL.

The chain is built from TRBV30 and TRBJ1-6; no definite D call. Trimming shortened V by 4 bases and J by 0 bases, and 16 bases separated the two germline ends. The germline CDR1 and CDR2 sequences are GTSNPN and SVGIG (reference sequence). The length of the CDR3 is 17 residues. The CDR3 DNA is TGTGCCTGGAACTCCAATTTGGGTAGCTCCTATAATTCACCCCTCCACTTT. It specifies CAWNSNLGSSYNSPLHF.

V usage is TRBV2 and J usage is TRBJ1-5, with 8 nucleotides matching TRBD1. Per the germline V gene, CDR1 is SNHLY and CDR2 is FYNNEI. V trimming: 8 bases; J trimming: 5 bases; junction bases outside the gene matches: 8. The CDR3 extends over 14 amino acids. In nucleotides, the CDR3 is TGTGCCAGCCGGGGACAGGTTTCGGATCAGCCCCAGCATTTT. Its protein product is CASRGQVSDQPQHF.

This chain connects TRBV9 to TRBJ1-1; 7 nucleotides align to TRBD1. Looked up from germline, CDR1 is SGDLS and CDR2 is YYNGEE. This CDR3 has 13 residues. The V and J ends lost 4 bases and 5 bases, in that order; junction bases with no gene match: 5. CDR3 sequence reads: CASSSGGWTEAFF. The CDR3 nucleotides are TGTGCCAGCAGCTCAGGGGGTTGGACTGAAGCTTTCTTT.

This clone was counted many times. The rearrangement uses TRBV4-2 and TRBJ1-2; D remains unclear. The V gene's germline CDR1 is LGHNA and CDR2 YNFKEQ. The CDR3 contains 17 residues. V lost 1 base and J 3 bases, leaving 18 bases between the germline ends. The CDR3 loop is CASSQGPPQARDYGYTF. Here the CDR3 DNA reads TGTGCCAGCAGCCAAGGACCTCCCCAGGCGAGGGACTATGGCTACACCTTC.

The J gene is TRBJ1-5, the V gene TRBV4-2; D call uncertain. Trimming left V 4 bases short and J 3 bases short, with 13 bases between. Germline lookup yields CDR1 LGHNA and CDR2 YNFKEQ. CDR3 length: 15 residues. CDR3 loop: CASSPQGRHNQPQHF. CDR3 nucleotides: TGTGCCAGCAGCCCCCAAGGACGGCACAATCAGCCCCAGCATTTT.

J is TRBJ2-7 and V is TRBV5-1; 8 bases align to TRBD1. Germline values: CDR1 SGHRS, CDR2 YFSETQ. With V trimmed by 2 bases and J by 2 bases, 9 bases remained unmatched. There are 16 residues in the CDR3. CDR3 nucleotides: TGCGCCAGCAGCTTTTATTGGACAGGGCGGACCTACGAGCAGTACTTC. The encoded protein is CASSFYWTGRTYEQYF.

This rearrangement joins TRBV19 to TRBJ2-5; no reliable D call. Trimming pared 5 bases from V and 2 bases from J, leaving 9 bases between. Looked up from germline, CDR1 is LNHDA and CDR2 is SQIVND (reference sequence). This CDR3 is built from 13 residues. The CDR3 bases are TGTGCCAGTAGTCAAGGGTTACAAGAGACCCAGTACTTC. Its protein product is CASSQGLQETQYF.

In this sample, this clone turned up once. The V call is TRBV18, the J call TRBJ1-1; unclear D gene. The length of the CDR3 is 18 residues. Trimming left V 2 bases short and J 2 bases short, with 21 bases between. Germline loops: CDR1 KGHSH, CDR2 LQKENI. CDR3 amino acids: CASSPRRAEGGVNTEAFF. The CDR3 bases are TGTGCCAGCTCACCAAGGAGGGCTGAAGGCGGAGTTAACACTGAAGCTTTCTTT.

CDR3 DNA sequence: TGTGCCAGCAGCCAAGGGGATACAGGGGATTGGCACGAGACCCAGTACTTC. Protein sequence: CASSQGDTGDWHETQYF. The chain is built from TRBV4-2 and TRBJ2-5, with 7 bases aligning to TRBD1. V was clipped by 1 base and J by 5 bases; unmatched bases: 13. Germline V lookup: CDR1 LGHNA, CDR2 YNFKEQ. The CDR3 covers 17 residues.

The V and J genes are TRBV19 and TRBJ1-1, with unresolved D. V was shortened by 4 bases and J by 2 bases, with 8 bases between the two germline ends. The germline CDR1 and CDR2 sequences are LNHDA and SQIVND (reference sequence). CDR3 length: 13 residues. CDR3 sequence: CASSRTVNTEAFF. The CDR3 bases are TGTGCCAGTAGTAGAACAGTCAACACTGAAGCTTTCTTT.

The chain recombines TRBV9 with TRBJ2-1; D unresolved. The germline gives CDR1 SGDLS, CDR2 YYNGEE. The CDR3 has 16 residues. V lost 0 bases, J lost 9 bases, and 19 bases lay in between. For the CDR3, the DNA is TGTGCCAGCAGCGTAGAACCTAACCCCCCGATAATTGAGCAGTTCTTC. Its translation is CASSVEPNPPIIEQFF. Using reference TRBV9 and TRBJ2-1 for the parts outside the CDR3, the full variable domain is DSGVTQTPKHLITATGQRVTLRCSPRSGDLSVYWYQQSLDQGLQFLIQYYNGEERAKGNILERFSAQQFPDLHSELNLSSLELGDSALYFCASSVEPNPPIIEQFFGPGTRLTVL.

This clone was counted a single time. The chain is built from TRBV15 and TRBJ1-2; D remains ambiguous. The germline V and J ends were trimmed by 3 bases and 2 bases, with 10 bases remaining between them. CDR1 and CDR2 from the germline V gene are LNHNV and YYDKDF (reference sequence). The CDR3 covers 14 residues. The CDR3 region is CATSSPDKNYGYTF. The CDR3 nucleotides are TGTGCCACCAGCAGCCCTGACAAGAACTATGGCTACACCTTC.